This TCR beta chain was identified in a study of graft-versus-host responses after intestinal transplantation. Study background: Recipients got multivisceral, liver-intestinal, or isolated intestinal transplants.

Looked up from germline, CDR1 is SEHNR and CDR2 is FQNEAQ (reference sequence). V shed 2 bases and J 4 bases; nucleotides not matched to a gene: 10. The CDR3 sequence is 17 residues long. Study results and caveats: Some GvH clones were seen earlier in gut or blood, suggesting intestinal origin.

The table came from immunoSEQ multiplex PCR; TCRdb's copy has only in-frame clones and leaves some out. The sample has about 94,000 clones; roughly 91% are singletons. This clone has more than one count but fewer than ten. What it binds is unknown. Sequenced material: unstimulated CD8+ T cells sorted from spleen or lymph node cells, taken before intestinal transplant. This clonotype originated in a human donor who received an intestinal transplant. V usage is TRBV7-9 and J usage is TRBJ2-3; 9 positions match TRBD2. This CDR3 is CASSLSSSGSMADTQYF. For the CDR3, the DNA is TGTGCCAGCAGCTTATCAAGTAGCGGGAGTATGGCAGATACGCAGTATTTT.